The clone carrying this TCR beta chain was recorded only once. This entry comes from a study of blood T cell repertoires in COVID-19. Background on the study: Material from acute and convalescent COVID-19 was sourced from the United States, Italy and Spain. Sources were T cells, B-cell-depleted T cells, or PBMCs; the material itself was cDNA or gDNA.

Per the original methods: It was from reference gene primer amplification that nucleated cell counts were estimated. The table came from immunoSEQ multiplex PCR; TCRdb's copy has only in-frame clones and leaves some out. That table furnishes V, J and clone size, whereas the DNA furnished D and trimming. The table includes 9,500 to 15,000 clones, more than 80% detected once. The clonotype comes from a human donor in a cohort sampled during active COVID-19. The specimen was peripheral blood.

The CDR3 loop is CASSQDRRVGDGYTF. CDR3 DNA sequence: TGTGCCAGCAGCCAAGATCGGCGGGTCGGGGATGGCTACACCTTC. The chain employs TRBV14 and TRBJ1-2; D is unresolved. Per the germline V gene, CDR1 is SGHDN and CDR2 is FVKESK. There are 15 residues in the CDR3. V was trimmed by 0 bases and J by 6 bases, leaving 14 bases between them.